What follows describes a single T cell receptor (beta chain). Authors' methods: The assay estimated nucleated cells by amplifying reference gene primers. The data were produced by immunoSEQ multiplex PCR, yet TCRdb's version contains in-frame clones alone and is incomplete. That table is the source of V, J and clone size, and D and trimming were worked out from the DNA. The data hold roughly 290,000 clones, with 80% to 90% observed a single time. In terms of age and location, participants ranged from roughly 18 to 90 years and lived in about 25 US areas. Which cohort a participant joined came from the clinical history participants gave. The entry originates in a study of blood T cell repertoires in COVID-19. Study overall: Material from acute and convalescent COVID-19 was sourced from the United States, Italy and Spain.

The CDR3 extends over 15 amino acids. Germline assignment: CDR1 MDHEN and CDR2 SYDVKM. The trim removed 7 bases at V and 5 bases at J, leaving 9 bases unmatched. The chain employs TRBV28 and TRBJ2-3; the match to TRBD1 covers 10 bases. Sequencing used PBMCs or T cells enriched from blood (not recorded which). The receptor comes from a woman aged 30 to 39 who had recovered from COVID-19. CDR3 DNA: TGTGCCAGCACCCCTGTGGACAGGGGGGAAGATACGCAGTATTTT. It codes for CASTPVDRGEDTQYF.